The 4 T cell receptor beta chains in this list originate from one sample, sequenced in a study of T cells after somatic rescue of genetic block. Sequenced by immunoSEQ multiplex PCR; TCRdb stores in-frame clones only, minus some. The sample gives 14,000 to 15,000 clones, 70% to 85% of which show up once; around 14% is in the top ten. The sequencing input was peripheral blood mononuclear cells (PBMCs). These receptor sequences come from a boy younger than 18.

The chain links TRBV19 to TRBJ1-4; D is uncertain. Trimming cost V 6 bases and J 5 bases, with 13 bases left between them. The CDR3 contains 14 residues. The germline gives CDR1 LNHDA, CDR2 SQIVND (reference sequence). Here the CDR3 DNA reads TGTGCCAGTAGCCTTACCCGCAAGAATGAAAAACTGTTTTTT. Amino acids: CASSLTRKNEKLFF.

The chain carries TRBV30 and TRBJ2-5; D ambiguous. V shed 2 bases and J shed 7 bases, with 17 bases lying between them. The germline V gene has CDR1 GTSNPN and CDR2 SVGIG (reference sequence). CDR3 length: 14 residues. In nucleotides, the CDR3 is TGTGCCTGGAGTAAGATCGTACCCGCATTGACCCAGTACTTC. Translated: CAWSKIVPALTQYF.

This chain links TRBV27 with TRBJ2-2; the D call may be TRBD1 or TRBD2 (5 bases each). From germline, CDR1 is MNHEY and CDR2 SMNVEV (reference sequence). This CDR3 has 16 amino acids. V was cut by 0 bases and J by 6 bases, with 14 bases left in between. This CDR3 is CASSLSAGRTAGELFF. The DNA for the CDR3 is TGTGCCAGCAGTTTATCTGCAGGGAGAACGGCCGGGGAGCTGTTTTTT.

This chain links TRBV27 with TRBJ2-3; D uncertain. Looked up from germline, CDR1 is MNHEY and CDR2 is SMNVEV (reference sequence). This CDR3 is 15 amino acids long. The V gene lost 1 base and the J gene lost 5 bases, with 13 bases spanning the gap. CDR3 in DNA: TGTGCCAGCAGTTTATATTTCGAGCCCGAAGATACGCAGTATTTT. Its translation: CASSLYFEPEDTQYF.